Each of the 6 T cell receptor beta chains below was sequenced from the same sample in a study of cytomegalovirus exposure and HLA in healthy donors. Both 60 Vbeta primers and 13 Jbeta primers went into the PCR. The repertoire was sequenced with immunoSEQ multiplex PCR; TCRdb's copy has only in-frame clones and lacks some. The top ten clones hold roughly 6.9% of a sample with 90,000 to 100,000 clones, roughly 80% of them seen once. The sample consisted of PBMCs. All receptors come from a man in his forties in good health and CMV-seropositive.

This clone has just one count. The CDR3 region is CASSALAGVGNEQFF. The CDR3, as DNA: TGCGCCAGCAGTGCACTAGCGGGAGTTGGTAATGAGCAGTTCTTC. The chain joins TRBV10-1 to TRBJ2-1; TRBD2 matches at 11 bases. V shed 4 bases, J shed 7 bases, and the junction held 6 bases outside the gene matches. Germline loops: CDR1 WNHNN, CDR2 SYGVQD (reference sequence). CDR3 length equals 15 residues.

The V and J genes are TRBV19 and TRBJ1-6, with 9 bases identical to TRBD1. J gave up 9 bases and V 4 bases, and 4 bases lay outside the gene matches. Germline V gene data show CDR1 as LNHDA and CDR2 as SQIVND (reference sequence). CDR3 length equals 14 residues. The CDR3, as DNA: TGTGCCAGTAGTACACAGGGGGCGCGTTCACCCCTCCACTTT. It is translated as CASSTQGARSPLHF. The whole variable domain, remainder taken from reference TRBV19 and TRBJ1-6, is DGGITQSPKYLFRKEGQNVTLSCEQNLNHDAMYWYRQDPGQGLRLIYYSQIVNDFQKGDIAEGYSVSREKKESFPLTVTSAQKNPTAFYLCASSTQGARSPLHFGNGTRLTVT.

This clone appeared a few times. This chain joins TRBV5-3 and TRBJ2-1; the match to TRBD2 covers 9 bases. TRBV5-3 has ORF status, its function being uncertain. There are 15 residues in the CDR3. The V gene end was trimmed by 4 bases and the J gene end by 7 bases; junction bases not matched to a gene: 9. The CDR3 DNA is TGTGCCAGAAGCATCCCAGCGGGAGGCCCTAATGAGCAGTTCTTC. It codes for CARSIPAGGPNEQFF.

V and J are TRBV4-1 and TRBJ2-5; weak D call: TRBD1 (6 bases). The closer fit of TRBJ2-7 to the DNA end suggests the J call may be wrong. The CDR3 extends over 14 amino acids. Per germline, CDR1 MGHRA and CDR2 YSYEKL. Here the CDR3 reads CASSQGGRGYEQYF. The DNA for the CDR3 is TGCGCCAGCAGCCAAGGGGGGCGCGGATACGAGCAGTACTTC.

This clone was observed a few times. The genes are TRBV28 and TRBJ2-3; weak D call: TRBD1 (6 bases). Germline V gene lookup returns CDR1 MDHEN and CDR2 SYDVKM. The CDR3 runs to 14 residues. V lost 5 bases, J lost 6 bases, and 15 bases lay in between. The CDR3: CASSLTGLGDTQYF. The CDR3 DNA reads as TGTGCCAGCAGTCTAACAGGGTTGGGGGATACGCAGTATTTT.

In DNA, the CDR3 is TGCAGCGTTGGGCAGGGGGCCGGCTCTGGGGCCAACGTCCTGACTTTC. Protein: CSVGQGAGSGANVLTF. The chain employs TRBV29-1 and TRBJ2-6; 8 nucleotides match TRBD1. Germline V lookup: CDR1 SQVTM, CDR2 ANQGSEA. The CDR3 contains 16 residues. The trim removed 4 bases at V and 0 bases at J, leaving 5 bases unmatched.